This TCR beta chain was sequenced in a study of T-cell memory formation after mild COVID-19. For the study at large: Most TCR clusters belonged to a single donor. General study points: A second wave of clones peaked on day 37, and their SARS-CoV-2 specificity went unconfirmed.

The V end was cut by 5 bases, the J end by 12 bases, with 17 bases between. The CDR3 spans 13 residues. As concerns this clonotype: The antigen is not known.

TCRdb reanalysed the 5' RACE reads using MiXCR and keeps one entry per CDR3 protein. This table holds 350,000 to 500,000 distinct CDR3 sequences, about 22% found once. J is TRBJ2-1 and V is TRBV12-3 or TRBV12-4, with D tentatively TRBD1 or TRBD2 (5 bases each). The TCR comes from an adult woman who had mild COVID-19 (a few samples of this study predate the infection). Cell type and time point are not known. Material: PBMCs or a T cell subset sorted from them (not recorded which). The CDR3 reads CASSAPPGSRQFF. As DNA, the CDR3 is TGTGCCAGCAGTGCCCCTCCAGGGAGCAGGCAGTTCTTC.